This T cell receptor beta chain was sequenced during a study of blood T cell repertoires in COVID-19. The wider study: T cells, B-cell-depleted T cells, or PBMCs provided the cDNA or gDNA that served as material.

This clone was detected a few times. Assignment of participants to cohorts was predicated upon participant-reported clinical history. Recovered Cohort 3 donors showed two negative PCRs, clearance, or symptom resolution. Clones were read by immunoSEQ multiplex PCR, and TCRdb kept only the in-frame ones, dropping some. The table lists approximately 200,000 clones, about four fifths of them singletons. CDR3 length: 17 residues. Germline CDR1 reads MNHNY; CDR2 reads SVGAGI (reference sequence). The junction had 13 bases not matched to a gene; V was cut back by 5 bases and J by 4 bases. Sequenced: PBMCs or T cells enriched from blood (not recorded which). This receptor was taken from a middle-aged man who had recovered from COVID-19. The V and J genes are TRBV6-6 and TRBJ1-1; 10 bases line up with TRBD1. CDR3 nucleotides: TGTGCCAGCAGTCGTCTGCGACAGGGGGCGTCGAGCACTGAAGCTTTCTTT. It specifies CASSRLRQGASSTEAFF.